This TCR beta chain was captured by sequencing in a study of blood T cells in healthy people across ages. Regarding the study as a whole: The recorded TCR beta diversity per million T cells decreased in a roughly linear manner with age. Researchers said unsorted PBMCs prevented a conclusive naive versus antigen-experienced comparison.

Per-sample yields of isolated PBMCs were at least 6 million. Total RNA was isolated from each sample in quantities of at least 5 micrograms. About this clonotype: The antigen is unknown.

The CDR3 runs 16 residues. CDR1 is MNHEY and CDR2 is SVGAGI in the germline V gene. The ends were cut back, 5 bases at V and 5 bases at J, with 16 bases in the middle. Combining a sample-barcoded 5' primer with a J-beta primer mix, a second PCR ran for about 7 to 11 cycles. TCRdb recomputed calls from the 5' RACE reads with MiXCR, one row per CDR3 protein. The data show fewer than 2,000,000 distinct CDR3 sequences, about two fifths seen once. The specimen was blood. V gene TRBV6-5 combines with J gene TRBJ2-6, with D possibly called TRBD1 or TRBD2 (6 bases each). The source is a human donor in good health. CDR3 loop: CASSSRPGARANVLTF. In DNA form, the CDR3 reads TGTGCCAGCAGTAGCCGCCCGGGGGCACGGGCCAACGTCCTGACTTTC.